This passage covers 9 T cell receptor beta chains from one sample sequenced in a study of control samples from healthy donors and cancer patients. Profiling relied on immunoSEQ multiplex PCR, and the TCRdb table lists in-frame clones only, not all of them. The profile shows under 200,000 clones, about 90% of them singletons. The source material was blood. These receptors were collected from a woman in her 30s in good health.

The rearrangement uses TRBV11-2 and TRBJ2-1; either TRBD1 or TRBD2 may fit D (5 bases each). The germline V gene encodes CDR1 SGHAT and CDR2 FQNNGV. CDR3 length: 16 amino acids. V was pared by 1 base and J by 6 bases, with 16 bases between. For the CDR3, the DNA is TGTGCCAGCAGCTTAGGAACGGGGACGACCCCCAATGAGCAGTTCTTC. Translation gives CASSLGTGTTPNEQFF.

The V gene is TRBV27, the J gene TRBJ2-7, with D perhaps TRBD2 (5 bases). There are 13 residues in the CDR3. V gave up 3 bases and J gave up 1 base, with 7 bases separating them. Germline V gene lookup returns CDR1 MNHEY and CDR2 SMNVEV (reference sequence). CDR3 amino acids: CASSLGGSYEQYF. In DNA form, the CDR3 reads TGTGCCAGCAGTTTGGGCGGGTCCTACGAGCAGTACTTC.

The chain recombines TRBV19 with TRBJ2-5; 7 bases are a match to TRBD2. Germline V lookup: CDR1 LNHDA, CDR2 SQIVND (reference sequence). Germline trimming cut 5 bases from V and 2 bases from J; bases unmatched to any gene: 11. The CDR3 consists of 16 residues. The CDR3 nucleotides read TGTGCCAGTAGTCCAGTGGACCGGCGGGGGCAAGAGACCCAGTACTTC. The encoded protein is CASSPVDRRGQETQYF.

The chain carries TRBV24-1 and TRBJ1-1, with D possibly matching TRBD1 (5 bases). The CDR3 is 12 residues long. The germline V gene encodes CDR1 KGHDR and CDR2 SFDVKD. V was clipped by 9 bases and J by 4 bases, with 11 bases between them. As DNA, the CDR3 is TGTGCCACCCGGGGGGACGGCACTGAAGCTTTCTTT. Amino acids: CATRGDGTEAFF.

In its sample, this clone was seen a few times. The V call is TRBV3-1 (or the pseudogene TRBV3-2), the J call TRBJ2-7; TRBD2 might be the D (5 bases). Germline V gene lookup returns CDR1 LGHDT and CDR2 YNNKEL (reference sequence). V lost 0 bases, J lost 7 bases, and 16 bases lay in between. The CDR3 has 15 residues. The CDR3 DNA reads as TGTGCCAGCAGCCAAGAAGGGCGGGCCCGTAGAGAGCAGTACTTC. Residues: CASSQEGRARREQYF.

Remarks on this clone: Other nucleotide sequences from this sample produce the same CDR3. The chain uses TRBV27 and TRBJ1-5; D is undetermined. Deletions cut 5 bases from V and 0 bases from J, with 11 bases between. Germline lookup yields CDR1 MNHEY and CDR2 SMNVEV (reference sequence). The CDR3 extends over 15 amino acids. The CDR3 DNA is TGTGCCAGCAGTAGGACGCCAAATAGCAATCAGCCCCAGCATTTT. Encoded protein: CASSRTPNSNQPQHF.

This clone was observed a single time. This chain joins TRBV10-3 and TRBJ1-2; D remains unclear. CDR1 and CDR2 from the germline V gene are ENHRY and SYGVKD. The CDR3 is made up of 12 amino acids. V was pared by 2 bases and J by 6 bases, with 7 bases between. The CDR3 reads CAISETEHGYTF. CDR3 DNA sequence: TGTGCCATCAGTGAGACCGAACATGGCTACACCTTC.

This chain uses TRBV3-1 (or the pseudogene TRBV3-2) with TRBJ1-3, with a possible D match to TRBD1 (6 bases). CDR3 length equals 14 residues. Germline assignment: CDR1 LGHDT and CDR2 YNNKEL (reference sequence). The germline V and J ends were trimmed by 3 bases and 4 bases, with 10 bases remaining between them. CDR3 sequence: CASSHGQRGNTIYF. Here the CDR3 DNA reads TGTGCCAGCAGCCACGGACAGCGCGGAAACACCATATATTTT.

CDR3 coding DNA: TGTGCCAGCAGCCAAGGGGGGACCATCACAGATACGCAGTATTTT. Its translation is CASSQGGTITDTQYF. The V call is TRBV7-2, the J call TRBJ2-3; either TRBD1 or TRBD2 may supply D (6 bases each). Germline values: CDR1 SGHTA, CDR2 FQGNSA. Trimming pared 5 bases from V and 2 bases from J, leaving 14 bases between. The CDR3 extends over 15 amino acids.